Shown below are 13 T cell receptor beta chains from a single sample sequenced in a study of metastatic and nonmetastatic thyroid tumors. All patients were untreated before thyroid surgery. TCRdb ran MiXCR on the PCR reads. The sample has 40,000 to 45,000 clones; approximately 15% are singletons. Sequencing input: blood. These receptors were taken from a female donor with papillary thyroid cancer or a benign thyroid nodule (not recorded which). Some clones in this sample may be carry-over from other donors' samples.

This chain joins TRBV11-3 and TRBJ2-7, with TRBD2 identical over 8 bases. This CDR3 region has 16 residues. The V gene's germline CDR1 is SGHNT and CDR2 YENEEA. The V segment lost 5 bases and the J segment 1 base; nucleotides outside the gene matches: 10. The CDR3 protein is CASSASSGMGSYEQYF. The CDR3 DNA sequence: TGTGCCAGCAGCGCCAGTAGCGGGATGGGATCCTACGAGCAGTACTTC.

This clone was seen many times. This chain uses TRBV6-2 or TRBV6-3 with TRBJ2-1; no definite D call. CDR1 is MNHEY and CDR2 is SVGEGT in the germline V gene. This CDR3 has 12 residues. V shed 2 bases and J shed 4 bases, with 3 bases lying between them. CDR3 protein: CASSYSYNEQFF. CDR3 bases: TGTGCCAGCAGTTACAGTTACAATGAGCAGTTCTTC.

The V call is TRBV20-1, the J call TRBJ2-1, with 7 bases that match TRBD2. Germline CDR1 and CDR2: DFQATT and SNEGSKA (reference sequence). Germline trimming cut 5 bases from V and 9 bases from J; bases unmatched to any gene: 13. The CDR3 is 14 amino acids. The DNA of the CDR3 is TGCAGTGCTCCTGCTATCGGGGGGTCCATTGAGCAGTTCTTC. Its translation: CSAPAIGGSIEQFF.

The table lists this clone with many counts. The chain couples TRBV5-6 to TRBJ1-6; 7 bases map to TRBD1. The trim removed 4 bases at V and 14 bases at J, leaving 12 bases unmatched. The CDR3 length is 14 residues. Germline CDR1 is SGHDT and CDR2 is YYEEEE. CDR3 loop: CASSLGTVFQALHF. For the CDR3, the DNA is TGTGCCAGCAGCCTCGGGACAGTGTTCCAGGCCCTCCACTTT.

This clone came up many times. The chain couples TRBV3-1 to TRBJ1-1; no reliable D call. Germline CDR1 LGHDT, CDR2 YNNKEL (reference sequence). Trimming took off 2 bases at V and 1 base at J, with 11 bases between the two ends. The CDR3 loop spans 15 amino acids. In nucleotides, the CDR3 is TGTGCCAGCAGCCAAAGTCCCGGGAGGAACACTGAAGCTTTCTTT. Translation gives CASSQSPGRNTEAFF.

This clone was picked up a small number of times. The junction departs from the called germline gene at one end, perhaps through a read error. The V and J genes are TRBV28 and TRBJ2-6; D perhaps matches TRBD1 (5 bases). CDR3 size: 13 residues. The germline CDR1 and CDR2 sequences are MDHEN and SYDVKM. CDR3 region: CASEVSGANILTF. The CDR3 coding sequence is TGTGCCAGCGAAGTGTCTGGGGCCAACATCCTGACTTTT.

This clone was seen only a few times. The chain recombines TRBV12-3 or TRBV12-4 with TRBJ1-1; D gene uncertain. The CDR3 runs to 13 residues. Deletions cut 3 bases from V and 3 bases from J, with 8 bases between. In nucleotides, the CDR3 is TGTGCCAGCAGTTTTAAACCTTACACTGAAGCTTTCTTT. Its translation is CASSFKPYTEAFF.

The table lists this clone with many counts. The rearrangement joins TRBV5-8 to TRBJ1-3, with D possibly matching TRBD1 (5 bases). Trimming took off 5 bases at V and 0 bases at J, with 12 bases between the two ends. Germline CDR1 and CDR2: SGHTS and YDEGEE. The CDR3 runs 15 residues. CDR3 DNA: TGTGCCAGCAGTCGGGACTCTGGCTCTGGAAACACCATATATTTT. It encodes CASSRDSGSGNTIYF.

There are many counts of this clone. The chain uses TRBV9 and TRBJ1-1; tentative D call: TRBD1 (5 bases). Trimming removed 4 bases from V and 4 bases from J, with 14 bases in between. Per germline, CDR1 SGDLS and CDR2 YYNGEE. The CDR3 spans 14 residues. The CDR3, as DNA: TGTGCCAGCAGCCCGGCAGGGTTGGCCACTGAAGCTTTCTTT. Translating it yields CASSPAGLATEAFF.

Only a few counts were recorded for this clone. V usage is TRBV28 and J usage is TRBJ1-5; 7 nucleotides agree with TRBD1. This CDR3 has 12 residues. Trimming removed 6 bases from V and 6 bases from J; junction bases left unmatched: 2. CDR1 is MDHEN and CDR2 is SYDVKM in the germline V gene. The CDR3: CASRPGGQPQHF. The DNA for the CDR3 is TGTGCCAGCAGACCAGGGGGTCAGCCCCAGCATTTT. Full variable domain (outside the CDR3, taken from reference TRBV28 and TRBJ1-5): DVKVTQSSRYLVKRTGEKVFLECVQDMDHENMFWYRQDPGLGLRLIYFSYDVKMKEKGDIPEGYSVSREKKERFSLILESASTNQTSMYLCASRPGGQPQHFGDGTRLSIL.

In its sample, this clone was seen many times. The CDR3 spells CASSSRPTSGEETQYF. The CDR3 region has the DNA TGTGCCAGCAGCTCCCGACCGACTAGCGGGGAAGAGACCCAGTACTTC. The J gene is TRBJ2-5, the V gene TRBV11-2, with 11 bases fitting TRBD2. With 4 bases clipped from V and 3 bases from J, the junction kept 7 bases outside the gene matches. The CDR3 length is 16 residues. CDR1 SGHAT and CDR2 FQNNGV come from the germline V gene.

A note on this clone: Just one base apart from a much larger clone, this may be a read error. This same CDR3 is encoded by further DNA sequences in the sample. V usage is TRBV3-1 and J usage is TRBJ2-1; 12 positions agree with TRBD1. This CDR3 spans 16 amino acids. CDR1 and CDR2 from the germline V gene are LGHDT and YNNKEL (reference sequence). V was pared by 6 bases and J by 13 bases, with 16 bases of the junction left unmatched. The CDR3 is CASSRSGTGGAGEQFF. In nucleotides, the CDR3 is TGTGCCAGCAGTCGCTCCGGGACAGGGGGCGCGGGGGAACAGTTCTTC.

This clone was seen a single time. This chain connects TRBV30 to TRBJ2-7; tentatively, D is TRBD1 (5 bases). V lost 8 bases and J lost 4, with 15 bases in between. This CDR3 contains 12 residues. Germline V CDR1 and CDR2: GTSNPN, SVGIG (reference sequence). CDR3 protein: CAGHRWQYEQYF. The CDR3, as DNA: TGTGCCGGGCACAGGTGGCAGTACGAGCAGTACTTC.